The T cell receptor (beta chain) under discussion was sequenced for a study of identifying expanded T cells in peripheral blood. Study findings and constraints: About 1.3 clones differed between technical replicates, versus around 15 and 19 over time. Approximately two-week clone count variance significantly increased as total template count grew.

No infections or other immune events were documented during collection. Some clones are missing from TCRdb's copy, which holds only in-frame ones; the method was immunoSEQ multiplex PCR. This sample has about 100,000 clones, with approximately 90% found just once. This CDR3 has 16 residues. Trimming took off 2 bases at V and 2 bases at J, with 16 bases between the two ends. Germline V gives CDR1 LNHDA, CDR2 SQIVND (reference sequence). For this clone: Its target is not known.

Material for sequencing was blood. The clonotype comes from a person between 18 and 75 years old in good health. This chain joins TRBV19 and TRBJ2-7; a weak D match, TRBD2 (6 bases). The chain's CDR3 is CASSIYSGTGTYEQYF. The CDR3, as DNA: TGTGCCAGTAGTATATACTCCGGGACTGGGACCTACGAGCAGTACTTC. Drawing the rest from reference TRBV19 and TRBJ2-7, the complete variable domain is DGGITQSPKYLFRKEGQNVTLSCEQNLNHDAMYWYRQDPGQGLRLIYYSQIVNDFQKGDIAEGYSVSREKKESFPLTVTSAQKNPTAFYLCASSIYSGTGTYEQYFGPGTRLTVT.